This TCR beta chain came from a study of sequential checkpoint blockade in melanoma. Some clones are missing from TCRdb's copy, which holds only in-frame ones; the method was immunoSEQ multiplex PCR. The table lists more than 11,000 clones, around half of them singletons. The treatment was: randomized to nivolumab then ipilimumab (arm A) or the reverse (arm B). The CDR3 spans 14 residues. With V trimmed by 6 bases and J by 5 bases, 7 bases remained unmatched. Germline CDR1 and CDR2: MNHEY and SVGAGI. This clone was observed once. The source material was CD8+ T cells sorted from blood (inferred from file names), sampled from a patient given nivolumab and ipilimumab in sequence. J is TRBJ2-1 and V is TRBV6-5; 7 positions agree with TRBD2. This TCR came from a human donor with melanoma. The CDR3 region is CASSLVGGDNEQFF. CDR3 sequence (DNA): TGTGCCAGCAGCCTGGTGGGGGGGGACAATGAGCAGTTCTTC.